This T cell receptor (beta chain) was profiled in a study of radiotherapy plus CTLA-4 blockade in lung cancer. V was clipped by 1 base and J by 14 bases, with 18 bases between them. The CDR3 covers 15 residues. Germline V gene data show CDR1 as SGHTA and CDR2 as FQGNSA. TCRdb keeps only in-frame clones here, not all; method: immunoSEQ multiplex PCR. The sample consists of more than 90,000 clones, more than 65% of them appearing once. The chain couples TRBV7-2 to TRBJ1-6; maybe TRBD1 (5 bases). The sequenced sample was peripheral blood, obtained from a patient treated with radiotherapy plus ipilimumab. This clonotype originated in a human donor with non-small cell lung cancer who had a partial response to radiotherapy plus ipilimumab. CDR3 bases: TGTGCCAGCAGCTTAGACGGCAGGGCTGTTGATTCCCTCCACTTT. Protein sequence: CASSLDGRAVDSLHF.